Listed here are 2 T cell receptor beta chains from one sample, sequenced in a study of PD-L1 blockade in urothelial cancer. The table came from immunoSEQ multiplex PCR; TCRdb's copy has only in-frame clones and leaves some out. The sample records some 65,000 clones, 81% being singletons. Time point meaning: pretreatment peripheral blood. Sequencing used PBMCs, obtained around atezolizumab (anti-PD-L1) treatment. These receptors all come from a man aged 70-80 years with urothelial cancer.

The V gene is TRBV6-1, the J gene TRBJ2-3; tentatively, D is TRBD1 (5 bases). CDR1 and CDR2 from the germline V gene are MNHNS and SASEGT. The CDR3 loop spans 15 amino acids. V lost 5 bases to trimming and J lost 2 bases, with 14 bases between them. CDR3: CASSLDTTVTDTQYF. The CDR3 DNA reads TGTGCCAGCAGTCTGGACACCACTGTCACAGATACGCAGTATTTT.

The chain employs TRBV5-5 and TRBJ2-7, with 10 bases matching TRBD2. Trimming cost V 7 bases and J 3 bases; bases outside gene matches: 13. This CDR3 comprises 16 residues. Germline V gives CDR1 SGHKS, CDR2 YYEKEE (reference sequence). The DNA of the CDR3 is TGTGCCAGCTGCCCGACAACCGGGACTAGCGTCTACGAGCAGTACTTC. It codes for CASCPTTGTSVYEQYF.